The 16 T cell receptor beta chains in this list originate from one sample, sequenced in a study of T-cell reconstitution after alpha-beta-depleted transplantation in children. Preparing the TCRbeta library involved the use of unique molecular identifiers. One entry per CDR3 protein results from TCRdb running MiXCR on the PCR reads. This table has over 70,000 distinct CDR3 sequences, 10% to 15% appearing once. The source material was PBMCs from the stem cell graft donor, sampled from the stem cell graft. These receptors came from a human donor who donated a stem cell graft to a child with inherited bone marrow failure.

The chain joins TRBV5-6 to TRBJ2-7; perhaps TRBD1 as D (6 bases). The germline V gene encodes CDR1 SGHDT and CDR2 YYEEEE. CDR3 length: 13 residues. V was shortened by 8 bases and J by 1 base, with 13 bases between the two germline ends. The CDR3 DNA follows: TGTGCCAGTCACCGGGACACTTCCTACGAGCAGTACTTC. Protein product: CASHRDTSYEQYF.

This clonotype was recorded at least ten times. This sequence joins TRBV7-2 and TRBJ1-2; a possible D gene is TRBD1 (6 bases). There are 13 residues in the CDR3. Trimming shortened V by 1 base and J by 11 bases, and 14 bases separated the two germline ends. Germline CDR1 and CDR2: SGHTA and FQGNSA. The chain's CDR3 is CASSLGGPRDYTF. DNA of the CDR3: TGTGCCAGCAGCTTAGGGGGGCCGAGGGATTACACCTTC.

This clonotype has ten or more counts. This chain connects TRBV4-2 to TRBJ2-6; D unclear. Germline V lookup: CDR1 LGHNA, CDR2 YNFKEQ. The V end was cut by 1 base, the J end by 0 bases, with 7 bases between. The CDR3 length is 16 residues. The CDR3 sequence: CASSQASDSGANVLTF. The CDR3 DNA is TGTGCCAGCAGCCAAGCTTCGGACTCTGGGGCCAACGTCCTGACTTTC.

The chain employs TRBV7-9 and TRBJ2-2; no clear D gene. CDR1 and CDR2 (germline): SEHNR, FQNEAQ (reference sequence). Trimming stripped 6 bases from V and 4 bases from J, with 6 bases between. This CDR3 has 12 amino acids. The CDR3 spells CASSLITGELFF. CDR3 DNA sequence: TGTGCCAGCAGTTTGATCACCGGGGAGCTGTTTTTT.

This clonotype appeared many times. The chain joins TRBV27 to TRBJ2-2; D unresolved. The CDR3 loop spans 14 amino acids. The germline V gene encodes CDR1 MNHEY and CDR2 SMNVEV (reference sequence). Trimming removed 4 bases at V and 4 bases at J, with 10 bases between. The CDR3: CASSWVSGTGELFF. In nucleotides, the CDR3 is TGTGCCAGCAGTTGGGTGTCGGGCACCGGGGAGCTGTTTTTT.

This clonotype was seen repeatedly, ten times or more. The chain uses TRBV15 and TRBJ2-4, with 9 bases lining up with TRBD1. The CDR3 totals 15 residues. The germline gives CDR1 LNHNV, CDR2 YYDKDF (reference sequence). Germline trimming cut 0 bases from V and 8 bases from J; bases unmatched to any gene: 5. The CDR3 sequence is CATSRERTGVDIQYF. CDR3 nucleotide sequence: TGTGCCACCAGCAGAGAGAGGACAGGGGTCGACATTCAGTACTTC.

In its sample, this clonotype was seen many times. At one end the junction does not follow the germline gene, possibly because of a read error. The rearrangement joins TRBV29-1 to TRBJ1-6; D remains ambiguous. Germline V gene data show CDR1 as SQVTM and CDR2 as ANQGSEA. This CDR3 region has 13 residues. CDR3 nucleotides: TGCAGCGTTCAAGAGGCGGGAGATTCACCCCTCCACTTT. Translated: CSVQEAGDSPLHF.

The rearrangement links TRBV6-2 or TRBV6-3 to TRBJ2-3; D perhaps matches TRBD2 (6 bases). Deletions cut 6 bases from V and 2 bases from J, with 15 bases between. The CDR3 has 15 residues. Germline-derived CDR1 and CDR2 are MNHEY and SVGEGT. The CDR3 DNA reads as TGTGCCAGCAGGCCCTTCGGGGGAGACACAGATACGCAGTATTTT. Amino acids: CASRPFGGDTDTQYF.

This clonotype was observed many times. CDR3 residues: CASSPTGNGETQYF. CDR3 DNA sequence: TGTGCCAGCTCACCAACAGGGAATGGAGAGACCCAGTACTTC. The gene calls are TRBV18 and TRBJ2-5, with D possibly being TRBD1 (6 bases). This CDR3 has 14 residues. From germline, CDR1 is KGHSH and CDR2 LQKENI. The ends were cut back, 2 bases at V and 4 bases at J, with 11 bases in the middle.

This chain joins TRBV7-2 and TRBJ2-2; perhaps TRBD2 as D (6 bases). The germline gives CDR1 SGHTA, CDR2 FQGNSA. V lost 3 bases to trimming and J lost 8 bases, with 13 bases between them. The CDR3 is made up of 14 amino acids. The CDR3: CASSLSGVIGELFF. The CDR3 bases are TGTGCCAGCAGCTTGTCGGGAGTTATTGGGGAGCTGTTTTTT.

There are many counts of this clonotype. V usage is TRBV11-1 and J usage is TRBJ1-2; D gene unclear. Germline lookup yields CDR1 SGHAT and CDR2 FQDESV (reference sequence). CDR3 size: 12 residues. Trimming cost V 3 bases and J 8 bases, with 10 bases left between them. As DNA, the CDR3 is TGTGCCAGCAGCTTCGCCCGGGAAGGCTACACCTTC. Translation gives CASSFAREGYTF.

V usage is TRBV20-1 and J usage is TRBJ2-2, with TRBD1 identical over 7 bases. The V and J ends lost 0 bases and 3 bases, in that order; junction bases with no gene match: 7. Germline V gene lookup returns CDR1 DFQATT and CDR2 SNEGSKA (reference sequence). The CDR3 length is 16 residues. CDR3 loop: CSARDGTGEYTGELFF. The CDR3 coding sequence is TGCAGTGCTAGAGATGGCACAGGGGAATACACCGGGGAGCTGTTTTTT.

Comment on this clonotype: This may arise from a read error, as a much more abundant clone is one base away. The rearrangement links TRBV20-1 to TRBJ1-1, with D possibly TRBD1 on 6 matching bases. Germline-derived CDR1 and CDR2 are DFQATT and SNEGSKA (reference sequence). The CDR3 is made up of 15 amino acids. In DNA, the CDR3 is TGCAGTGCCTCTCGGAACAGGGCTCAGAACACTGACGCTTTCTTT. It translates to CSASRNRAQNTDAFF.

This clonotype was found many times. The chain carries TRBV3-1 and TRBJ1-2, with D maybe TRBD1 (5 bases). CDR3 length: 20 amino acids. Per germline, CDR1 LGHDT and CDR2 YNNKEL (reference sequence). V was pared by 0 bases and J by 0 bases, with 23 bases between. The CDR3 DNA reads as TGTGCCAGCAGCCAAGAGCAGTTGGGGCAGTCACGTAGAGCTAACTATGGCTACACCTTC. Its translation is CASSQEQLGQSRRANYGYTF.

This clonotype was counted many times. The chain recombines TRBV7-8 with TRBJ1-4; D gene uncertain. V was pared by 3 bases and J by 4 bases, with 3 bases between. The CDR3 covers 12 residues. CDR1 SGHVS and CDR2 FQNEAQ come from the germline V gene. In nucleotides, the CDR3 is TGTGCCAGCAGCTTGCTTAATGAAAAACTGTTTTTT. Protein sequence: CASSLLNEKLFF.

This clonotype came up many times. This sequence joins TRBV28 and TRBJ1-1; D gene uncertain. Germline CDR1 is MDHEN and CDR2 is SYDVKM. The CDR3 is made up of 14 amino acids. Trimming took 4 bases from V and 1 from J, leaving 10 bases between them. The chain's CDR3 is CASSSSQGNTEAFF. CDR3 DNA: TGTGCCAGCAGTTCGTCCCAAGGGAACACTGAAGCTTTCTTT.